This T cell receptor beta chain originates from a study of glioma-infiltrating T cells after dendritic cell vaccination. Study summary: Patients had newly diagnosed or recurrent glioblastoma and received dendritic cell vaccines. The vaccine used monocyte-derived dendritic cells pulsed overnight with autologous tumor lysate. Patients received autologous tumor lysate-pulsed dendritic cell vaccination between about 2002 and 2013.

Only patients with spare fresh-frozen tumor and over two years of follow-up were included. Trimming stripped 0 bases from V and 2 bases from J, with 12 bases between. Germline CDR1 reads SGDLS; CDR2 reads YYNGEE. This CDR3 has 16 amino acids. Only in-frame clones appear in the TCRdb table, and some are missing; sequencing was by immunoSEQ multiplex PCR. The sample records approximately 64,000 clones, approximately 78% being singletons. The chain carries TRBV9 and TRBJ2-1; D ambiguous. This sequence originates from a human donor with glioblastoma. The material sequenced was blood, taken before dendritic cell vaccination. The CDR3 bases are TGTGCCAGCAGCGTAGGGGCTGGTGGTCCCTACAATGAGCAGTTCTTC. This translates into CASSVGAGGPYNEQFF. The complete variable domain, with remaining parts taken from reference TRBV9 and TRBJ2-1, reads DSGVTQTPKHLITATGQRVTLRCSPRSGDLSVYWYQQSLDQGLQFLIQYYNGEERAKGNILERFSAQQFPDLHSELNLSSLELGDSALYFCASSVGAGGPYNEQFFGPGTRLTVL.